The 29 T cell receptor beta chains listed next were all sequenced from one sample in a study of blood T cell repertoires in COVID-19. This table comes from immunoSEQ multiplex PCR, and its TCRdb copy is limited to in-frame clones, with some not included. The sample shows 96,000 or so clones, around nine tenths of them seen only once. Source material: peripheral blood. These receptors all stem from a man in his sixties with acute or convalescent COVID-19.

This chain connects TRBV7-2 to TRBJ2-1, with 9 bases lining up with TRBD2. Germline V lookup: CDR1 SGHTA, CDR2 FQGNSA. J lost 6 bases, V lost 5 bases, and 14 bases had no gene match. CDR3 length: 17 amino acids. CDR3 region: CASSVRSGGRAGNEQFF. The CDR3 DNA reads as TGTGCCAGCAGCGTACGTTCAGGCGGGAGGGCAGGCAATGAGCAGTTCTTC.

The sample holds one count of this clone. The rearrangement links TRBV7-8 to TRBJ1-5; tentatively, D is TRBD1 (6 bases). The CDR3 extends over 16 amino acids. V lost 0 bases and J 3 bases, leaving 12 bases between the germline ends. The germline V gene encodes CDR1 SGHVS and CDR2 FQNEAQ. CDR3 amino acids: CASSLALTGTNQPQHF. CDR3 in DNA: TGTGCCAGCAGCTTAGCCCTGACAGGAACCAATCAGCCCCAGCATTTT. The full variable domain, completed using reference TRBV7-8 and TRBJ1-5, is GAGVSQSPRYKVAKRGQDVALRCDPISGHVSLFWYQQALGQGPEFLTYFQNEAQLDKSGLPSDRFFAERPEGSVSTLKIQRTQQEDSAVYLCASSLALTGTNQPQHFGDGTRLSIL.

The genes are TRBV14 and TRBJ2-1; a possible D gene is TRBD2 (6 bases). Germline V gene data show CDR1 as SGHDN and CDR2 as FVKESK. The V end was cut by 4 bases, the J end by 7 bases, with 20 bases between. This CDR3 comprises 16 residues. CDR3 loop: CASSRISGFGANEQFF. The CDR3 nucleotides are TGTGCCAGCAGCCGTATTAGCGGATTTGGGGCGAATGAGCAGTTCTTC.

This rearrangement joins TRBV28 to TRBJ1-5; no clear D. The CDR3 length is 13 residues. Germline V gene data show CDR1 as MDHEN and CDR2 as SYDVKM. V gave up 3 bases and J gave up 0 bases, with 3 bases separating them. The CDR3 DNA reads TGTGCCAGCAGTTTTAGTAGCAATCAGCCCCAGCATTTT. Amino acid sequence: CASSFSSNQPQHF.

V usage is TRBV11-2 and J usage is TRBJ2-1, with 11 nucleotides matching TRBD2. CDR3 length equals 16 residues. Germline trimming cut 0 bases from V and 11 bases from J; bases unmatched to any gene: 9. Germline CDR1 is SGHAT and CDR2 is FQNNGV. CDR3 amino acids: CASSLEGLAGVYKQFF. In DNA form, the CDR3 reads TGTGCCAGCAGCTTAGAAGGACTAGCGGGTGTCTATAAGCAGTTCTTC. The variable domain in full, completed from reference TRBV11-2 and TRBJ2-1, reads EAGVAQSPRYKIIEKRQSVAFWCNPISGHATLYWYQQILGQGPKLLIQFQNNGVVDDSQLPKDRFSAERLKGVDSTLKIQPAKLEDSAVYLCASSLEGLAGVYKQFFGPGTRLTVL.

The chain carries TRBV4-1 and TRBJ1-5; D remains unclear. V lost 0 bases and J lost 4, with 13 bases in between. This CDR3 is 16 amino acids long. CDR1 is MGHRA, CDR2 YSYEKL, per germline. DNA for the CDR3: TGCGCCAGCAGCCAAGAAGGACTTCTAGGGAATCAGCCCCAGCATTTT. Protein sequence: CASSQEGLLGNQPQHF.

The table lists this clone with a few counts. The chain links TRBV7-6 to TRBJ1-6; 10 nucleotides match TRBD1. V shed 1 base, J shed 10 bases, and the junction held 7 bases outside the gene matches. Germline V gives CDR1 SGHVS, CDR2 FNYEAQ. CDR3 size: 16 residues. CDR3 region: CASSLGGTGVASPLHF. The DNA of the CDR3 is TGTGCCAGCAGCTTAGGGGGGACAGGGGTTGCCTCACCCCTCCACTTT.

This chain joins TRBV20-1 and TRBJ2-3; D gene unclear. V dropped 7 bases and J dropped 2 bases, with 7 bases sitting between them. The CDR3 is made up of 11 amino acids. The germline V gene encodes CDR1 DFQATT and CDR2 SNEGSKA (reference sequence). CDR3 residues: CSGGFTDTQYF. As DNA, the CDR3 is TGCAGTGGCGGTTTCACAGATACGCAGTATTTT.

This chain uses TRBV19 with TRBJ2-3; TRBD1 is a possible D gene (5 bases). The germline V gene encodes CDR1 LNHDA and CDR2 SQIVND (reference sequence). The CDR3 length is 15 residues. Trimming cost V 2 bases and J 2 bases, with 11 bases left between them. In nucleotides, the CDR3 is TGTGCCAGTAGTATAAGGCAGGGAACCACAGATACGCAGTATTTT. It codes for CASSIRQGTTDTQYF.

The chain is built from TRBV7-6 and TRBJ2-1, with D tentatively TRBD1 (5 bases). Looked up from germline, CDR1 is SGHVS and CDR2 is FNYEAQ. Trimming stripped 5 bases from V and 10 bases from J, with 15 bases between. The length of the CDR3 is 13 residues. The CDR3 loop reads CASSKSRDHEQFF. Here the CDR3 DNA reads TGTGCCAGCAGCAAAAGCAGGGATCACGAGCAGTTCTTC.

CDR3 protein: CSVRTSGSGTDTQYF. The CDR3 nucleotides read TGCAGCGTTCGGACTAGCGGGAGTGGTACAGATACGCAGTATTTT. The V and J genes are TRBV29-1 and TRBJ2-3, with 13 bases identical to TRBD2. This CDR3 has 15 residues. V was clipped by 5 bases and J by 3 bases; unmatched bases: 5. Germline values: CDR1 SQVTM, CDR2 ANQGSEA.

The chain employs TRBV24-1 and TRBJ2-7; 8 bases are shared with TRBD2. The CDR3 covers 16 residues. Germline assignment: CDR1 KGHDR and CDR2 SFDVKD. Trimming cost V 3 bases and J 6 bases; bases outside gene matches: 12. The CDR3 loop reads CATSDPHYAGGREQYF. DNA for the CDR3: TGTGCCACCAGTGATCCGCACTACGCGGGAGGCCGCGAGCAGTACTTC.

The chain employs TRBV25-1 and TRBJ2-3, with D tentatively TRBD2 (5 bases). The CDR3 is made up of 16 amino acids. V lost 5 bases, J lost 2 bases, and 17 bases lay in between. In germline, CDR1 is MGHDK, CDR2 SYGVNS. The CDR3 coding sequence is TGTGCCAGCAGTAAACGGACGGGAACGACCACAGATACGCAGTATTTT. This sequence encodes CASSKRTGTTTDTQYF.

CDR3 bases: TGTGCCAGCAGCTTAGACCGGACAGACAGGACCGGGGAGCTGTTTTTT. Its translation: CASSLDRTDRTGELFF. The genes are TRBV7-9 and TRBJ2-2, with D possibly matching TRBD1 (6 bases). The CDR3 covers 16 residues. Trimming took 1 base from V and 5 from J, leaving 14 bases between them. Germline V gives CDR1 SEHNR, CDR2 FQNEAQ (reference sequence).

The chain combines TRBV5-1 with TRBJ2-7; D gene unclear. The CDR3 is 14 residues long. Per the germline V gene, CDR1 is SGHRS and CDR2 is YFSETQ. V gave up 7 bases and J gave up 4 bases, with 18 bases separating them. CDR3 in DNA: TGCGCCAGCGAGGTGACTGGCGGTGGGTACGAGCAGTACTTC. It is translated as CASEVTGGGYEQYF.

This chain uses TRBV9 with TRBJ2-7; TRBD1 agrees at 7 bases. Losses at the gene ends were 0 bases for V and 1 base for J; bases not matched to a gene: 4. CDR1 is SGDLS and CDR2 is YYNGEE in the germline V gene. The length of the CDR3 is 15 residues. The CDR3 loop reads CASSVGWDRSYEQYF. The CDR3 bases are TGTGCCAGCAGCGTAGGTTGGGACAGATCCTACGAGCAGTACTTC.

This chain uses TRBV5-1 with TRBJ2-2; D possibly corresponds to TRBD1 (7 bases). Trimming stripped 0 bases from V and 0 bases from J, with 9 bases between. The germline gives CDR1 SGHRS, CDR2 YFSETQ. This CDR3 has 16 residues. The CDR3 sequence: CASSLGGTANTGELFF. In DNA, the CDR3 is TGCGCCAGCAGCTTGGGCGGGACAGCGAACACCGGGGAGCTGTTTTTT.

CDR3 coding DNA: TGTGCCAGCAGATCTTACAGGGACACTCCCTACGAGCAGTACTTC. It specifies CASRSYRDTPYEQYF. The chain is built from TRBV5-4 and TRBJ2-7; D is perhaps TRBD1 (6 bases). Germline V gene data show CDR1 as SGHNT and CDR2 as YYREEE (reference sequence). The V and J ends lost 5 bases and 2 bases respectively, with 17 bases between them. This CDR3 is built from 15 residues. Filled out from reference TRBV5-4 and TRBJ2-7, the complete variable domain reads ETGVTQSPTHLIKTRGQQVTLRCSSQSGHNTVSWYQQALGQGPQFIFQYYREEENGRGNFPPRFSGLQFPNYSSELNVNALELDDSALYLCASRSYRDTPYEQYFGPGTRLTVT.

Here the CDR3 reads CASSLRRFGEQFF. CDR3 DNA: TGTGCCAGCAGCTTAAGGAGGTTCGGTGAGCAGTTCTTC. The V gene is TRBV11-2, the J gene TRBJ2-1; perhaps TRBD2 as D (5 bases). This CDR3 contains 13 residues. The germline V and J ends were trimmed by 2 bases and 9 bases, with 11 bases remaining between them. Germline V gene lookup returns CDR1 SGHAT and CDR2 FQNNGV.

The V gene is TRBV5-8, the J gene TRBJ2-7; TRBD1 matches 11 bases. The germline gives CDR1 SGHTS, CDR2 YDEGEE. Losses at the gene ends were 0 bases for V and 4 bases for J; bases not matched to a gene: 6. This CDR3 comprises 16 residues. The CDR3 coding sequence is TGTGCCAGCAGCTTGGCCCTTGGGACAGGGGGTTACGAGCAGTACTTC. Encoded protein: CASSLALGTGGYEQYF.

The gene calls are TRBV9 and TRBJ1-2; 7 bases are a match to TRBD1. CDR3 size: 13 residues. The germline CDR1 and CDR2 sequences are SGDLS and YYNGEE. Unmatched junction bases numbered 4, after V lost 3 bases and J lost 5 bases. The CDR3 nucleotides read TGTGCCAGCAGCGCCTCGACAGGGTATGGCTACACCTTC. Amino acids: CASSASTGYGYTF. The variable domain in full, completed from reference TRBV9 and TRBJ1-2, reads DSGVTQTPKHLITATGQRVTLRCSPRSGDLSVYWYQQSLDQGLQFLIQYYNGEERAKGNILERFSAQQFPDLHSELNLSSLELGDSALYFCASSASTGYGYTFGSGTRLTVV.

The CDR3 spells CASSLSRQPNEKLFF. CDR3 DNA: TGTGCCAGCAGCTTATCCCGACAGCCTAATGAAAAACTGTTTTTT. The rearrangement joins TRBV7-2 to TRBJ1-4; D might be TRBD1 (5 bases). Germline V gene lookup returns CDR1 SGHTA and CDR2 FQGNSA. V lost 2 bases and J lost 3, with 10 bases in between. This CDR3 has 15 amino acids.

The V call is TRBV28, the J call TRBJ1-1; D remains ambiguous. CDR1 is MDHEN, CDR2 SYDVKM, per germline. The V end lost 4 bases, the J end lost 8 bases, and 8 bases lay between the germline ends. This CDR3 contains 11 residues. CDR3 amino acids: CASSSPREAFF. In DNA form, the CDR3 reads TGTGCCAGCAGTTCCCCCCGGGAAGCTTTCTTT.

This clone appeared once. The CDR3 DNA reads TGTGCCAGCAGATCCCGCAGGGGTAATGAGCAGTTCTTC. It translates to CASRSRRGNEQFF. The chain couples TRBV7-2 to TRBJ2-1; possible D gene TRBD1, 6 bases. CDR3 size: 13 residues. V was cut by 6 bases and J by 7 bases, with 13 bases left in between. In germline, CDR1 is SGHTA, CDR2 FQGNSA.

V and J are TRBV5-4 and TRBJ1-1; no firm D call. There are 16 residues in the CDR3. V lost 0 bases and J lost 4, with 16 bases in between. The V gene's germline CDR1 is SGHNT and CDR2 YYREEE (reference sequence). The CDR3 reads CASSLGETGFATEAFF. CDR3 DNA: TGTGCCAGCAGCTTGGGGGAAACGGGGTTCGCCACTGAAGCTTTCTTT.

CDR3 in DNA: TGTGCCATCAGCCTGACAGGGGAAAGCACTGAAGCTTTCTTT. Translated, it gives CAISLTGESTEAFF. V and J are TRBV10-3 and TRBJ1-1; 8 nucleotides align to TRBD1. CDR1 and CDR2 (germline): ENHRY, SYGVKD. The CDR3 runs to 14 residues. With V trimmed by 6 bases and J by 4 bases, 7 bases remained unmatched.

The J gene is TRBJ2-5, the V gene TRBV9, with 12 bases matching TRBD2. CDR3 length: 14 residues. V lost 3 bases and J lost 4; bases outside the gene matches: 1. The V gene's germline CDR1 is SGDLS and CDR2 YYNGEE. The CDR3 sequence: CASSGGLAGETQYF. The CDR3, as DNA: TGTGCCAGCAGCGGGGGACTAGCGGGAGAGACCCAGTACTTC.

The CDR3 is CASSPLAGERSGNEQFF. Written as DNA, the CDR3 is TGTGCCAGCAGCCCTCTAGCGGGAGAGAGGTCCGGAAATGAGCAGTTCTTC. The chain couples TRBV7-9 to TRBJ2-1; TRBD2 matches at 10 bases. The germline V gene has CDR1 SEHNR and CDR2 FQNEAQ (reference sequence). V lost 5 bases to trimming and J lost 7 bases; unmatched junction nucleotides: 14. This CDR3 is built from 17 residues.

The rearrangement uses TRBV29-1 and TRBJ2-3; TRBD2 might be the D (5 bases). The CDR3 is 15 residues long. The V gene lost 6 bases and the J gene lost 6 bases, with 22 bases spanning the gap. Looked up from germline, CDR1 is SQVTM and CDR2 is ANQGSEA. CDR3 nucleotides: TGCAGCGTGACCGCCGGGATCTCAACGCAGGATACGCAGTATTTT. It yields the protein CSVTAGISTQDTQYF.